This T cell receptor (beta chain) is drawn from a study of identical twins. Study findings and constraints: Cord blood's abundant beta clonotypes had fewer insertions, unlike memory repertoires. Twin-shared out-of-frame alpha sequences were enriched for low generation probability.

The CDR3 totals 16 residues. Per germline, CDR1 DFQATT and CDR2 SNEGSKA (reference sequence). The V end lost 3 bases, the J end lost 5 bases, and 22 bases lay between the germline ends. This clonotype has a handful of counts. Its antigen remains unknown. TCRdb reanalysed the 5' RACE reads using MiXCR and keeps one entry per CDR3 protein. The sample lists fewer than 900,000 distinct CDR3 sequences, about 20% occurring once. This sample also belongs to another study, concerning T cells expressing NK-cell markers. That report adds: Eight donors were sequenced, of whom seven were HCMV-seropositive, while the remaining one was HCMV-seronegative.

The TCR sequence derives from a woman aged 18-29 years in good health. The chain uses TRBV20-1 and TRBJ2-5; D unresolved. The sample consisted of PBMCs. For the CDR3, the DNA is TGCAGTGCTAGGAACATCCGGCCCACCGGGCGGGAGACCCAGTACTTC. This encodes CSARNIRPTGRETQYF.